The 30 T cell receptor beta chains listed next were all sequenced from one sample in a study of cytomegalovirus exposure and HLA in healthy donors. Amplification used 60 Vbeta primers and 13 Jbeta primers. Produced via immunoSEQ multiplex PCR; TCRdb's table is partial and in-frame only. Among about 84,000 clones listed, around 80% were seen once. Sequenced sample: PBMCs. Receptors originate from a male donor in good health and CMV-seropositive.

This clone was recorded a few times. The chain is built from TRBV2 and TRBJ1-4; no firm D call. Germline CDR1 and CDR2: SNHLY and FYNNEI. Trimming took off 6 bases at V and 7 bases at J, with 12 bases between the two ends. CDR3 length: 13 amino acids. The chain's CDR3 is CASSPRLREKLFF. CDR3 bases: TGTGCCAGCAGCCCAAGACTCCGTGAAAAACTGTTTTTT.

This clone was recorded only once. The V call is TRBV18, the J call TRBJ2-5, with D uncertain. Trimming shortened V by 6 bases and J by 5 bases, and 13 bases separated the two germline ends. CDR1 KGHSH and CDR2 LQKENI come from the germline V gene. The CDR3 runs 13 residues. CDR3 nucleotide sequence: TGTGCCAGCTCCACCAGCGTGTGGGAGACCCAGTACTTC. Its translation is CASSTSVWETQYF.

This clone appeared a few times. The CDR3 sequence: CASKVANTGELFF. The CDR3 coding sequence is TGTGCCAGCAAAGTAGCGAACACCGGGGAGCTGTTTTTT. This sequence joins TRBV27 and TRBJ2-2; D uncertain. The CDR3 contains 13 residues. Trimming took 7 bases from V and 0 from J, leaving 6 bases between them. Germline assignment: CDR1 MNHEY and CDR2 SMNVEV (reference sequence).

CDR3 bases: TGTGCCAGCAGCTTAGGGTGGGAGGGCTGGTTCTTC. Translating gives CASSLGWEGWFF. The rearrangement uses TRBV7-9 and TRBJ2-1, with TRBD2 matching over 7 bases. Per germline, CDR1 SEHNR and CDR2 FQNEAQ (reference sequence). The CDR3 is 12 residues long. V was clipped by 1 base and J by 15 bases; unmatched bases: 6.

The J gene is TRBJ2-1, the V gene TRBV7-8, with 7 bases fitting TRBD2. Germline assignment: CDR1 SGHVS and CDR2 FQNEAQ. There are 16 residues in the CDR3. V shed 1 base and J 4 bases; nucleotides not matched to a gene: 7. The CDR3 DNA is TGTGCCAGCAGCTTAGAGGCGGGAGATGTTTACAATGAGCAGTTCTTC. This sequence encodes CASSLEAGDVYNEQFF.

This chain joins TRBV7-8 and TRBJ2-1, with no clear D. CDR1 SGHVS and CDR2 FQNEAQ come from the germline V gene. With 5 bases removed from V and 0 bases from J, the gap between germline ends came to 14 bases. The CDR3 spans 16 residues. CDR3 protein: CASSTNPVSSYNEQFF. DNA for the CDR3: TGTGCCAGCAGCACGAATCCGGTGAGCTCCTACAATGAGCAGTTCTTC.

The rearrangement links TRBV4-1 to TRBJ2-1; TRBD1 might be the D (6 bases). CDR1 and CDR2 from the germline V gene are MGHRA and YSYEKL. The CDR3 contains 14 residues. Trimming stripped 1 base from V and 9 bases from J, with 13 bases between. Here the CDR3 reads CASSQGQGTTEQFF. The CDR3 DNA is TGCGCCAGCAGCCAAGGTCAGGGGACCACTGAGCAGTTCTTC.

CDR3 residues: CASSLAGLGGNQPQHF. For the CDR3, the DNA is TGTGCCAGCAGTTTAGCCGGGTTGGGAGGCAATCAGCCCCAGCATTTT. The chain combines TRBV28 with TRBJ1-5; D is unclear. The germline V gene has CDR1 MDHEN and CDR2 SYDVKM. V lost 2 bases to trimming and J lost 2 bases, with 13 bases between them. The length of the CDR3 is 16 residues.

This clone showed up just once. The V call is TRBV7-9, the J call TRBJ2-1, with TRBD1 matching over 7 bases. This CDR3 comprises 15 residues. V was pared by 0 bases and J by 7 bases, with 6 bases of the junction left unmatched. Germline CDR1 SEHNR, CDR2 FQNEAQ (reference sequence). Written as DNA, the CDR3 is TGTGCCAGCAGCTTAGCAGGGGGCGCCGGGAATGAGCAGTTCTTC. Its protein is CASSLAGGAGNEQFF.

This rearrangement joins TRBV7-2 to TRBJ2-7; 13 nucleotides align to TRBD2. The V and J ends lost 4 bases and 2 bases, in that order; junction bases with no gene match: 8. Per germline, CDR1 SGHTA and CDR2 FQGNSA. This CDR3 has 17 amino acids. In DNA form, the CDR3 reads TGTGCCAGCAGCTCCCGACTAGCGGGAGGTGCCCCCTACGAGCAGTACTTC. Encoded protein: CASSSRLAGGAPYEQYF.

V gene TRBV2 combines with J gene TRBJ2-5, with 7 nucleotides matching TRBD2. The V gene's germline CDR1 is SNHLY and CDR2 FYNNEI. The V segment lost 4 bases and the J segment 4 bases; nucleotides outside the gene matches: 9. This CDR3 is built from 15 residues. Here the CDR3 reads CASSAGGSIGETQYF. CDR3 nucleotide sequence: TGTGCCAGCAGTGCGGGCGGGAGCATAGGAGAGACCCAGTACTTC.

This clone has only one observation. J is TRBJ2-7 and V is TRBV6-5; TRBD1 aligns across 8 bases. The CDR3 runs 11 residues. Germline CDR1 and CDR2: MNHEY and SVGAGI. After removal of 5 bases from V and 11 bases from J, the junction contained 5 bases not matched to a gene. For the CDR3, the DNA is TGTGCCAGCAGTGCGACAGGGGTCGAGTACTTC. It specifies CASSATGVEYF.

In DNA, the CDR3 is TGTGCCAGCAGCGCGGGGGGACTAGCGGTAAATGAGCAGTTCTTC. This gives the protein CASSAGGLAVNEQFF. The genes are TRBV11-2 and TRBJ2-1; 11 bases are a match to TRBD2. The length of the CDR3 is 15 residues. Germline V gives CDR1 SGHAT, CDR2 FQNNGV. The ends lost 5 bases at V and 7 bases at J; junction bases unmatched: 7.

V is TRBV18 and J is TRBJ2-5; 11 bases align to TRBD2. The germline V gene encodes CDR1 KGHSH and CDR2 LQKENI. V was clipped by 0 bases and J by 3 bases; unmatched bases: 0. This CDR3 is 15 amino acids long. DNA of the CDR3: TGTGCCAGCTCACCACCTAGCGGGAGGGAAGAGACCCAGTACTTC. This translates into CASSPPSGREETQYF.

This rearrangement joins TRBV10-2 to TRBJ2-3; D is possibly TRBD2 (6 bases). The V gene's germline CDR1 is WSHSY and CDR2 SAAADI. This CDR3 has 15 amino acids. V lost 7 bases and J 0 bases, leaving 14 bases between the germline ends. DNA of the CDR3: TGCGCCAGCATTTTTAGCGGCTCTAGCACAGATACGCAGTATTTT. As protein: CASIFSGSSTDTQYF.

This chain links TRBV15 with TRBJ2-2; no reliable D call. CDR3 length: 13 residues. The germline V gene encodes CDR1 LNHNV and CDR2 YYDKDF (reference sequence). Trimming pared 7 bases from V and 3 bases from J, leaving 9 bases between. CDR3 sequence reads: CATTDTHTGELFF. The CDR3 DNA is TGTGCCACCACTGACACACACACCGGGGAGCTGTTTTTT.

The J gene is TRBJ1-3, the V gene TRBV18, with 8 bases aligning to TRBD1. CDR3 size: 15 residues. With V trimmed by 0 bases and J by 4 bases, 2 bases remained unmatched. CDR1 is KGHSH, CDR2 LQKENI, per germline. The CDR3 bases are TGTGCCAGCTCACCACCAGCAGGGGGCGGAAACACCATATATTTT. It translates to CASSPPAGGGNTIYF.

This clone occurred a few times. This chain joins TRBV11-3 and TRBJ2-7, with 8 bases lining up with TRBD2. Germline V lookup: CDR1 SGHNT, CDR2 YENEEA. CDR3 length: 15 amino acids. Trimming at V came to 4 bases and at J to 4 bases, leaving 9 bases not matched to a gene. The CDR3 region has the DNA TGTGCCAGCAGCTCGGGACCGGGACTAGGGTACGAGCAGTACTTC. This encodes CASSSGPGLGYEQYF.

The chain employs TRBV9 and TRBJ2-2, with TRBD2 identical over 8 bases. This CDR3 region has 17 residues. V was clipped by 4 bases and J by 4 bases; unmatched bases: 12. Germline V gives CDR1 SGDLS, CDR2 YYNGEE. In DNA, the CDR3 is TGTGCCAGCAGCCCCCGCGGAGCGGGAGCTCTCACCGGGGAGCTGTTTTTT. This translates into CASSPRGAGALTGELFF.

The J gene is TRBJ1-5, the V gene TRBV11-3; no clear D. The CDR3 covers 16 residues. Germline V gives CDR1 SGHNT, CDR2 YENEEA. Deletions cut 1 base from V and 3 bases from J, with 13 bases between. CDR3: CASSLGEAEYNQPQHF. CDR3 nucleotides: TGTGCCAGCAGCTTAGGTGAGGCAGAGTACAATCAGCCCCAGCATTTT.

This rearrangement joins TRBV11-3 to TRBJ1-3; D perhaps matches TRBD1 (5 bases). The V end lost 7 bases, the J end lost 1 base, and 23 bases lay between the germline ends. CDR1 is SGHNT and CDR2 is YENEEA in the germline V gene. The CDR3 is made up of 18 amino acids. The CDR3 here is CASTFLQESRRSGNTIYF. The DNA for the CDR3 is TGTGCCAGCACATTCTTACAGGAATCTCGCCGATCTGGAAACACCATATATTTT.

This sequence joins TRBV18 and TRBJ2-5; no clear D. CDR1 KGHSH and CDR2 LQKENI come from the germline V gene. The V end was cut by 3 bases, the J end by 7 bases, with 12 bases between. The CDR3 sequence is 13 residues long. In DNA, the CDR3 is TGTGCCAGCTCACCGATCCCTGAGCCGACCCAGTACTTC. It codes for CASSPIPEPTQYF.

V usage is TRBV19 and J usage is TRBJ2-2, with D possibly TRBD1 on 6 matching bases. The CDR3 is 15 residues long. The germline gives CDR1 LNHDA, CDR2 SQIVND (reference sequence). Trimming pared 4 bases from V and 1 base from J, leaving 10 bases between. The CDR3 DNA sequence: TGTGCCAGTAGTACTTTGGACAGGAACACCGGGGAGCTGTTTTTT. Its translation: CASSTLDRNTGELFF.

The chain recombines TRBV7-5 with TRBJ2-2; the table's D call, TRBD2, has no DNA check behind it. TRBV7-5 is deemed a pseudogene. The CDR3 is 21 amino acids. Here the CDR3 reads CVRSLDGSQAGSGRGTGELFF. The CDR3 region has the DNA TGTGTCAGAAGCTTAGACGGCAGCCAAGCAGGTAGCGGGAGAGGCACCGGGGAGCTGTTTTTT.

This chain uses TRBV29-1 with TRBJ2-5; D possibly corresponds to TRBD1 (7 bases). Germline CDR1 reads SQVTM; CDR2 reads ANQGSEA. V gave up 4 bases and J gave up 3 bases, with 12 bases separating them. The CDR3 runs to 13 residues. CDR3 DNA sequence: TGCAGCGTTGTGCGGGACAGCAAAGAGACCCAGTACTTC. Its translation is CSVVRDSKETQYF.

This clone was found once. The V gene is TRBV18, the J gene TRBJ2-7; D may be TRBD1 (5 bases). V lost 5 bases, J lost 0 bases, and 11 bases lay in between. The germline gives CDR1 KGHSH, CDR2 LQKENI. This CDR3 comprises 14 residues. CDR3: CASSAGQLSYEQYF. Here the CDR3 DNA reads TGTGCCAGCTCAGCCGGACAACTCTCCTACGAGCAGTACTTC. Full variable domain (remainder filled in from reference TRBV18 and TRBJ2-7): NAGVMQNPRHLVRRRGQEARLRCSPMKGHSHVYWYRQLPEEGLKFMVYLQKENIIDESGMPKERFSAEFPKEGPSILRIQQVVRGDSAAYFCASSAGQLSYEQYFGPGTRLTVT.

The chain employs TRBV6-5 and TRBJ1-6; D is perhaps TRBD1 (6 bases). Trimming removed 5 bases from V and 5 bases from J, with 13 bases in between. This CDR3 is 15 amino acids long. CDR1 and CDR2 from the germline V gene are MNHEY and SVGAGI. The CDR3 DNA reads TGTGCCAGCAGTATATACAGGGTCGATAATTCACCCCTCCACTTT. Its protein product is CASSIYRVDNSPLHF.

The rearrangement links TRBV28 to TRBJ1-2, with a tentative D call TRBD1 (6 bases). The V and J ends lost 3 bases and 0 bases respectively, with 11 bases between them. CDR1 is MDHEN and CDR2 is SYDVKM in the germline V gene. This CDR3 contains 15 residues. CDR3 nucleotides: TGTGCCAGCAGTTTTGGGGGGGCCACTAACTATGGCTACACCTTC. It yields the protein CASSFGGATNYGYTF.

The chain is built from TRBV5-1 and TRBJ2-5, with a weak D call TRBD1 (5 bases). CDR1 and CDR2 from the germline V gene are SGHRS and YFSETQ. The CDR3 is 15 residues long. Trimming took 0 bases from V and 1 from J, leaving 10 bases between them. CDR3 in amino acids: CASSLVPGPQETQYF. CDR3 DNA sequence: TGCGCCAGCAGCTTGGTTCCAGGGCCCCAAGAGACCCAGTACTTC.

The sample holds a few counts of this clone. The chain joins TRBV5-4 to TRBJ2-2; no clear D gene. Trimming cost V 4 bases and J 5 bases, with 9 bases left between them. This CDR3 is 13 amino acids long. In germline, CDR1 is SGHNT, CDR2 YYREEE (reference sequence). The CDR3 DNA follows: TGTGCCAGCAGCATCGTCACAACCGGGGAGCTGTTTTTT. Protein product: CASSIVTTGELFF.